The T cell receptor (beta chain) under discussion was sequenced for a study of tumor-infiltrating lymphocytes in primary liver carcinoma. CDR1 is SGHAT and CDR2 is FQNNGV in the germline V gene. V shed 6 bases and J 5 bases; nucleotides not matched to a gene: 4. The CDR3 has 13 amino acids. The input was 450 to 500 ng total RNA; TCR beta cDNA was made from it with a constant-region primer. ARM-PCR was slightly modified, and three nested multiplex PCR rounds with it gave rise to the TCR beta libraries. Two initial PCR rounds of approximately 10 cycles each paired TRBV1-TRBV30 forward primers with a C-beta reverse primer. TCRdb re-called the multiplex PCR reads with MiXCR, one entry per CDR3 protein. The sample carries 150,000 to 200,000 distinct CDR3 sequences, over 50% recorded once. This clonotype was detected ten times or more. The researchers obtained blood RNA from unsorted whole blood and also extracted germline DNA.

This rearrangement joins TRBV11-2 to TRBJ2-1, with 7 bases aligning to TRBD2. The TCR was taken from a man between 40 and 49 years old with primary liver carcinoma and hepatitis B virus infection. Sequenced: peripheral blood. CDR3 sequence: CASSLAVHNEQFF. The CDR3 DNA reads TGTGCCAGCAGTCTAGCGGTCCACAATGAGCAGTTCTTC. Using reference TRBV11-2 and TRBJ2-1 for the parts outside the CDR3, the full variable domain is EAGVAQSPRYKIIEKRQSVAFWCNPISGHATLYWYQQILGQGPKLLIQFQNNGVVDDSQLPKDRFSAERLKGVDSTLKIQPAKLEDSAVYLCASSLAVHNEQFFGPGTRLTVL.